Detailed here is one T cell receptor beta chain. This clonotype was observed at least ten times. Its antigen is still unknown. No base quality values were provided; no much bigger clone lies one nucleotide off. The sample originates from a study of neurological immune-mediated disorders (dated by TCRdb to between 2019 and 2020). About the study as a whole: Of the 35 or so multiple sclerosis patients, some 30 had relapsing-remitting MS and 3 had secondary progressive MS. The study compared peripheral blood TCR-beta repertoires of HTLV-I-associated myelopathy (HAM/TSP) patients, multiple sclerosis patients and healthy controls using UMI-based sequencing. Of the 70 or so subjects in the cohort, about 15 were HAM/TSP patients, approximately 34 were multiple sclerosis patients, and around 20 were healthy controls. Alongside PBMC samples, the set of some 98 TCR-beta libraries contained longitudinal samples, technical triplicates, and paired CD4+ and CD8+ T-cell subsets that had been sorted.

Results the study describes overall, beyond this receptor: Phylogenetic analysis grouped repertoires from 18 of 34 MS patients into a cluster of related CDR3 sequences, suggesting a possible repertoire-level signature. Expanded clones from different subjects shared no identical CDR3 amino acid sequences, which suggests that TCR-beta repertoires were private in all groups. No clinical or MRI features were associated with the MS cluster, and the authors said that larger cohorts are needed. TCR clonal expansion was highest in HAM/TSP patients and lowest in MS patients, with MS patients falling below even healthy controls.

Unsorted PBMC libraries were generated from 2 million PBMCs stored in RNAlater at -80 °C until RNA extraction. Multiple sclerosis patients were enrolled in a US clinical protocol evaluating disease progression by magnetic resonance imaging. Peripheral blood was subjected to Ficoll-Hypaque density gradient centrifugation to isolate PBMCs, which were then cryopreserved in liquid nitrogen. cDNA synthesis used template-switch 5'RACE with a primer carrying a 10-nucleotide random unique molecular identifier tagging each TCR transcript. Every sequencing run covered 15-18 subjects and yielded more than 180 million TCR-beta sequences. The RNeasy kit was used for extraction of total RNA. The KAPA Real-time Library Amplification kit was used to amplify TCR-beta VDJ regions with primers targeting the TCR constant region and the 5'RACE anchor. Sample indexes and Illumina adaptors were added in a first PCR, after which library yield was increased in a second PCR. After Ampure bead purification, the roughly 650 bp TCR product was size-selected on a 2% E-gel SizeSelection system. Before pooling, library quality was assessed on a Bioanalyzer, concentration was determined with Qubit, and library quantification was performed with the Kapa Library Quantification kit. Libraries were sequenced paired-end 2 x 150 bp on an Illumina HiSeq 2500. To increase sequence diversity, roughly 24-32% phiX was spiked into each library pool. The published analysis was carried out like this. Quality-filtered reads were processed with the UMI-based MiGEC pipeline, which removed over 85% of raw TCR sequences during error correction. IMGT germline references were used for aligning VDJ genes, and each clonotype was defined as a unique CDR3 amino acid sequence together with its V-J genes. VDJtools evaluated clonal expansion, Shannon diversity and CDR3 relatedness (CalcPairwiseDistances, ClusterSamples); CLCbio workbench built phylogenetic trees. Clones with at least 8 unique UMIs were defined as expanded, with this threshold being based on coefficient-of-variation modelling across technical triplicates. In-frame beta chains were kept once TCRdb had trimmed the public reads at Q25 with fastp and called clones with MiXCR. Rows are unified per CDR3 protein, each entry keeping the most common DNA and genes. These V and J calls derive from TCRdb rather than the authors' analysis. This sample is represented by about 26,000 distinct CDR3 sequences; 3.3% of them were singletons. The ten largest account for 7% of the sample.

Taken from the germline V gene, the CDR1 and CDR2 loops are KGHSH and LQKENI. V lost 3 bases and J lost 2 bases, and the count of bases not matched to a germline gene is 6. The CDR3 has 15 amino acids, counting the end cysteine and phenylalanine. Only CDR3 DNA remains: 45 bases, in frame from the first base. The chain is encoded by TRBV18 joined to TRBJ1-2, with 7 middle bases fitting TRBD1. The sequence derives from a woman in her 30s with multiple sclerosis. The sample comprised PBMCs. The bases read TGTGCCAGCTCACCCCTGGGACAGACAAACTATGGCTACACCTTC. It is translated as CASSPLGQTNYGYTF.